These 29 T cell receptor delta chains share one sample of origin, sequenced in a study of gamma delta lymphoproliferative disorders and STAT genes. Sequencing used genomic DNA taken from PBMCs of patients and controls. TCRdb ran CATT on the multiplex PCR reads. The table lists some 2,200 delta-chain clones, roughly 1.5% of them singletons. The sample comprised blood. The receptors come from a human donor in good health.

There are a few counts of this clone. Since a far larger clone is one base different, this is likely a read error. Other DNA sequences of this sample code for an identical CDR3. The chain carries TRDV2 and TRDJ1; perhaps TRDD3 as D (6 bases). V shed 0 bases and J shed 0 bases, with 22 bases lying between them. The germline V gene encodes CDR1 GEAIGNYY and CDR2 EKD. CDR3 length equals 19 residues. The CDR3 nucleotides read TGTGCCTGTGACACCGTTCAGGGCCGACTGGGCTCTTACACCGATAAACTCATCTTT. Amino acid sequence: CACDTVQGRLGSYTDKLIF.

This clone has only a few counts. The protein TCRdb gives is from a much larger clone and does not agree with this DNA's translation at residue 7, likely a read error; the protein shown here comes from the DNA. The J gene is TRDJ1, the V gene TRDV2, with a possible D match to TRDD3 (6 bases). Germline V gives CDR1 GEAIGNYY, CDR2 EKD. The CDR3 contains 18 residues. Trimming took 0 bases from V and 0 from J, leaving 19 bases between them. The CDR3 DNA is TGTGCCTGTGACACCGTAGCGGGGGAGCCAAAATACACCGATAAACTCATCTTT. It codes for CACDTVAGEPKYTDKLIF.

With respect to this clone: A far larger clone is off by one base, so a read error is likely. This CDR3 is also generated by other DNA sequences in the sample. V and J are TRDV2 and TRDJ1, with 13 bases fitting TRDD3. The germline V gene has CDR1 GEAIGNYY and CDR2 EKD. V trimming: 3 bases; J trimming: 2 bases; junction bases outside the gene matches: 11. The CDR3 loop spans 18 amino acids. CDR3 nucleotides: TGTGCCTGTGACCCTATACTGGGGGATACGAGGGGAACCGATAAACTCATCTTT. This translates into CACDPILGDTRGTDKLIF.

This clone was detected a few times. This likely stems from a read error, as it lies one base from a far larger clone. Other DNA sequences in this sample translate to the same CDR3. The chain carries TRDV2 and TRDJ1; a possible D gene is TRDD3 (5 bases). Germline CDR1 GEAIGNYY, CDR2 EKD. The CDR3 has 19 residues. V gave up 3 bases and J gave up 2 bases, with 27 bases separating them. The CDR3 reads CACDGIVHPEGEYTDKLIF. The CDR3 nucleotides are TGTGCCTGTGACGGGATCGTCCATCCTGAGGGAGAGTATACCGATAAACTCATCTTT.

This clone has just a few counts. TCRdb pairs this DNA with a much larger clone's protein that differs at residue 8, likely a read error; the protein shown was translated from the DNA. This chain uses TRDV3 with TRDJ1; D is undetermined. Germline V gives CDR1 TVYSNPD, CDR2 GDNSRS (reference sequence). CDR3 length: 17 amino acids. V lost 4 bases and J lost 0, with 24 bases in between. CDR3 region: CASIYPQAAVYTDKLIF. The CDR3, as DNA: TGTGCCTCCATCTACCCTCAGGCTGCTGTGTACACCGATAAACTCATCTTT.

On this clone: TCRdb's protein for this DNA is that of a much larger clone and differs from the translation at residue 13, likely a read error; the protein shown is the DNA translation. CDR3 bases: TGTGCCTCCATCTACCCTCAGGGTGCTGTGTACACCAATAAACTCATCTTT. This codes for CASIYPQGAVYTNKLIF. J is TRDJ1 and V is TRDV3; D not resolved. The CDR3 is 17 amino acids. Germline V gives CDR1 TVYSNPD, CDR2 GDNSRS (reference sequence).

This clone was counted between two and nine times. TCRdb assigns this DNA the protein of a much larger clone, which departs from its translation at residue 11; this likely reflects a read error, and the protein shown comes from translating the DNA. As DNA, the CDR3 is TGTGCTCTTGGGGAAGGGGACCTACTCCCCGGGGGGATAGTATCCGATAAACTCATCTTT. Amino acid sequence: CALGEGDLLPGGIVSDKLIF. The V call is TRDV1, the J call TRDJ1, with 8 nucleotides matching TRDD3. This CDR3 contains 20 residues. The V segment lost 2 bases and the J segment 3 bases; nucleotides outside the gene matches: 20. From germline, CDR1 is TSWWSYY and CDR2 QGS.

A word on this clone: The likely explanation is a read error, given a far larger clone one base away. This specimen includes other DNA sequences encoding the same CDR3. The chain recombines TRDV3 with TRDJ1; TRDD3 agrees at 8 bases. This CDR3 has 22 residues. CDR1 is TVYSNPD, CDR2 GDNSRS, per germline (reference sequence). The CDR3 DNA sequence: TGTGCCTTGCCCTATCCTTTGACTGGGGGGCCTCCAATAGAGGAGTACACTGATAAACTCATCTTT. It encodes CALPYPLTGGPPIEEYTDKLIF.

About this clone: The protein recorded in TCRdb matches a much larger clone and deviates from this DNA's translation at residues 9 and 10, suggesting a read error; the protein here is obtained by translating the DNA. The chain links TRDV2 to TRDJ3; maybe TRDD3 (6 bases). The CDR3 contains 18 residues. The V gene lost 3 bases and the J gene lost 3 bases, with 17 bases spanning the gap. Germline CDR1 and CDR2: GEAIGNYY and EKD. The CDR3 bases are TGTGCCTGTGACCCCACTGGGAGAGGCTTCTGGGACACCCGACAGATGTTTTTC. Protein product: CACDPTGRGFWDTRQMFF.

This clone was counted between two and nine times. TCRdb pairs this DNA with a much larger clone's protein that differs at residue 16, likely a read error; the protein shown was translated from the DNA. The chain joins TRDV2 to TRDJ1; 13 bases line up with TRDD3. Germline V CDR1 and CDR2: GEAIGNYY, EKD. The CDR3 consists of 18 residues. CDR3 amino acids: CACDPILGDTRGTDKFIF. The CDR3, as DNA: TGTGCCTGTGACCCTATACTGGGGGATACGAGGGGGACCGATAAATTCATCTTT.

Concerning this clone itself: One base separates it from a far larger clone, so it is likely a read error. Other DNA sequences in this specimen translate into the identical CDR3. This rearrangement joins TRDV3 to TRDJ1; TRDD3 matches at 8 bases. The CDR3 has 22 amino acids. Germline CDR1 and CDR2: TVYSNPD and GDNSRS (reference sequence). V lost 3 bases, J lost 0 bases, and 30 bases stayed unmatched. CDR3 in DNA: TGTGCCTTGCCCTATCCCTTGACTGGGGGGCCTCCAATAGAGGAGTACACCGATAAACTCATCTTT. It encodes CALPYPLTGGPPIEEYTDKLIF.

There are a few counts of this clone. The gene calls are TRDV1 and TRDJ1, with 9 bases that match TRDD3. The junction had 7 bases not matched to a gene; V was cut back by 2 bases and J by 0 bases. The CDR3 is 17 amino acids. CDR1 and CDR2 from the germline V gene are TSWWSYY and QGS. The DNA for the CDR3 is TGTGCTCTTGGGGAATTTACTGGGGGACGGTACACCGATAAACTCATCTTT. As protein: CALGEFTGGRYTDKLIF.

With respect to this clone: TCRdb attributes to this sequence the protein of a much larger clone, which differs from the DNA translation at residue 8; a read error is likely, and the protein displayed is translated from the DNA. Written as DNA, the CDR3 is TGTGCCTGTGACTCACTACTTATGAAGTACACCGATAAACTCATCTTT. Its protein product is CACDSLLMKYTDKLIF. The chain has TRDV2 and TRDJ1, with no clear D. With 3 bases removed from V and 0 bases from J, the gap between germline ends came to 16 bases. The CDR3 covers 16 residues. Germline V gene sequence: CDR1 GEAIGNYY, CDR2 EKD.

For this clone: Only one base separates this from a far larger clonotype, so it likely reflects a read error. Other DNA sequences in the same sample also yield this CDR3. The V call is TRDV2, the J call TRDJ1, with TRDD3 matching 8 bases. Germline values: CDR1 GEAIGNYY, CDR2 EKD. The CDR3 extends over 16 amino acids. The CDR3 DNA follows: TGTGCCTGCGACAAACTGGGGGGAGTGTACACCGATAAACTCATCTTT. Encoded protein: CACDKLGGVYTDKLIF.

The table lists this clone with many counts. A read error is likely here: a far larger clone is one base away. This chain connects TRDV1 to TRDJ1; 13 bases match TRDD3. This CDR3 contains 25 residues. The germline gives CDR1 TSWWSYY, CDR2 QGS. After removal of 1 base from V and 1 base from J, the junction contained 27 bases not matched to a gene. This chain's CDR3 is CALGEPLLTRTGGYAKKLCTDKLIF. CDR3 nucleotide sequence: TGTGCTCTTGGGGAACCGTTACTAACCCGTACTGGGGGATACGCGAAGAAGCTCTGCACCGATAAACTCATCTTT.

Of note for this clone: Within the sample, other DNA sequences also encode this same CDR3. The J gene was identified as TRDJ1, and no V gene was called; the table's D call TRDD3 went unverified against the DNA. There are 17 residues in the CDR3. The CDR3 spells CASLCLPSGYWGLKLIF. CDR3 sequence (DNA): TGTGCTTCATTGTGCCTTCCTTCGGGGTACTGGGGGCTCAAACTCATCTTT.

By share, this clone counts as large. The same CDR3 also results from other DNA sequences found in this sample. The genes are TRDV2 and TRDJ1; 12 nucleotides agree with TRDD3. The CDR3 extends over 22 amino acids. Germline V lookup: CDR1 GEAIGNYY, CDR2 EKD. After removal of 0 bases from V and 0 bases from J, the junction contained 19 bases not matched to a gene. As DNA, the CDR3 is TGTGCCTGTGACACCGTAGGGCTGGGGGATACGTCTTTATTAAAATACACCGATAAACTCATCTTT. Translated, it gives CACDTVGLGDTSLLKYTDKLIF.

A word on this clone: This likely came from a read error, as a far larger clone is one base away. The sample carries other DNA sequences with the same CDR3. J gene TRDJ1 was identified, but the V gene was not called. This CDR3 is built from 12 residues. The CDR3 is CARGKATDKLIF. DNA for the CDR3: TGTGCACGGGGAAAGGCCACAGATAAACTCATCTTT.

This clone has a handful of counts. This DNA's translation and the protein TCRdb lists, from a much larger clone, do not match at residue 5, likely due to a read error; the protein shown is translated from the DNA. V gene TRDV1 combines with J gene TRDJ1, with 11 bases matching TRDD3. The CDR3 has 19 residues. V was clipped by 4 bases and J by 3 bases; unmatched bases: 16. Germline V gene data show CDR1 as TSWWSYY and CDR2 as QGS. This CDR3 reads CALGGLSNWGIRTSDKLIF. The CDR3, as DNA: TGTGCTCTTGGGGGACTGAGCAACTGGGGGATAAGAACGTCCGATAAACTCATCTTT.

A few counts support this clone. TCRdb's entry gives the protein of a much larger clone, which mismatches this DNA's translation at residue 12, likely from a read error; the protein reported here is translated from the DNA. The chain combines TRDV2 with TRDJ1, with 10 positions matching TRDD3. The CDR3 spans 16 residues. Germline V CDR1 and CDR2: GEAIGNYY, EKD. The CDR3 DNA sequence: TGTGCCTGTGACACATTGGGGGATACCGCCACCAATAAACTCATCTTT. It yields the protein CACDTLGDTATNKLIF.

To note about this clone: With only one base between it and a far larger clone, this is likely a read error. Other DNA sequences in this specimen translate into the identical CDR3. This CDR3 is CALGEPIPSYVADKLIF. CDR3 in DNA: TGTGCTCTTGGGGAACCCATCCCTTCCTACGTTGCCGATAAACTCATTTTT. The chain uses TRDV1 and TRDJ1; 9 bases align to TRDD2. This CDR3 has 17 residues. Germline V gene lookup returns CDR1 TSWWSYY and CDR2 QGS.

Concerning this clone: TCRdb attributes to this sequence the protein of a much larger clone, which differs from the DNA translation at residue 11; a read error is likely, and the protein displayed is translated from the DNA. V usage is TRDV2 and J usage is TRDJ3; D is unclear. This CDR3 spans 18 amino acids. Germline V lookup: CDR1 GEAIGNYY, CDR2 EKD. With 3 bases removed from V and 5 bases from J, the gap between germline ends came to 19 bases. The CDR3 DNA reads TGTGCCTGTGACCCCGCCGGGGTTGAGTCCCGGGACACCCGACAGATGTTTTTC. As protein: CACDPAGVESRDTRQMFF.

This clone appeared many times. A far more abundant clone sits one base away, making this likely a read error. This specimen includes other DNA sequences encoding the same CDR3. The chain recombines TRDV3 with TRDJ2; 10 bases fit TRDD3. The CDR3 extends over 14 amino acids. In germline, CDR1 is TVYSNPD, CDR2 GDNSRS (reference sequence). DNA for the CDR3: TGTGCCTTCTTGGGGGATACTTTGACGGCACAACTCTTCTTT. Translated, it gives CAFLGDTLTAQLFF.

The table lists this clone with a few counts. This probably arose from a read error, given a far larger clone one base away. This specimen includes other DNA sequences encoding the same CDR3. The chain combines TRDV3 with TRDJ1, with TRDD3 identical over 12 bases. CDR1 is TVYSNPD and CDR2 is GDNSRS in the germline V gene (reference sequence). CDR3 length: 19 amino acids. V trimming: 2 bases; J trimming: 11 bases; junction bases outside the gene matches: 27. The CDR3 is CAFLPYGWGIRVSPFPLIF. In DNA, the CDR3 is TGTGCCTTTCTGCCCTATGGCTGGGGGATACGCGTATCCCCCTTTCCCCTCATCTTT.

Worth noting for this clone: This probably arose from a read error, given a far larger clone one base away. At the DNA level, this CDR3 is encoded by other sequences in the same sample as well. The chain recombines TRDV2 with TRDJ1; a weak D match, TRDD3 (6 bases). Germline V gives CDR1 GEAIGNYY, CDR2 EKD. This CDR3 contains 19 residues. The DNA for the CDR3 is TGTGCCTGTGACACCGTTCAAGGCCGACTGGGCTCTTACACCGATAAACTCATCTTC. It translates to CACDTVQGRLGSYTDKLIF.

This clone was counted only a few times. This is likely an artifact of a read error, given a far larger clone one base away. In the same sample, other DNA sequences code for this CDR3. The chain employs TRDV1 and TRDJ1; 11 positions match TRDD3. This CDR3 is built from 24 residues. CDR1 and CDR2 from the germline V gene are TSWWSYY and QGS. The CDR3 region has the DNA TGTGCTCTGGGGGAACTATTGTTCTACGCACTTAGTGGGGGATACGCAGTGTACACCGATAAACTCATCTTT. It translates to CALGELLFYALSGGYAVYTDKLIF.

By proportion, this clone is medium-sized. It differs at one base from a far larger clone, so likely a read error. V is TRDV2 and J is TRDJ1; possible D gene TRDD3, 5 bases. Trimming removed 3 bases at V and 0 bases at J, with 19 bases between. This CDR3 has 17 amino acids. Per germline, CDR1 GEAIGNYY and CDR2 EKD. The CDR3 sequence: CACDALGVAGDTDKLIF. CDR3 DNA: TGTGCCTGTGACGCCTTAGGAGTAGCGGGGGACACCGATAAACTCATCTTT.

In the case of this clone: The protein in TCRdb stems from a much larger clone and differs at residue 11 from this DNA's translation, likely a read error; here the protein is translated from the DNA. V usage is TRDV2 and J usage is TRDJ1, with TRDD3 as a possible D gene (6 bases). CDR1 and CDR2 from the germline V gene are GEAIGNYY and EKD. The CDR3 is 18 residues long. V was pared by 0 bases and J by 0 bases, with 19 bases between. DNA of the CDR3: TGTGCCTGTGACACCGTTTCGGGCCTGGGGAGGTACACCGATAAACTCATCTTT. Translation gives CACDTVSGLGRYTDKLIF.

Points on this clone: This DNA's translation differs at residue 10 from TCRdb's protein, which comes from a much larger clone; a read error is likely, and the protein shown is translated from the DNA. The chain couples TRDV3 to TRDJ1; 7 bases line up with TRDD3. Per germline, CDR1 TVYSNPD and CDR2 GDNSRS (reference sequence). The length of the CDR3 is 19 residues. Trimming cost V 2 bases and J 11 bases; bases outside gene matches: 32. CDR3: CAFLPYGWGLRVSPFPLIF. DNA of the CDR3: TGTGCCTTTCTGCCCTACGGCTGGGGGCTACGCGTATCCCCCTTTCCCCTCATCTTT. The full variable domain, in which reference TRDV3 and TRDJ1 provide the parts outside the CDR3, is CDKVTQSSPDQTVASGSEVVLLCTYDTVYSNPDLFWYRIRPDYSFQFVFYGDNSRSEGADFTQGRFSVKHILTQKAFHLVISPVRTEDSATYYCAFLPYGWGLRVSPFPLIFGKGTRVTVEP.